A selection of T cell receptor beta chains follows, all from one sample in a study of cytomegalovirus exposure and HLA in healthy donors. Assay used: immunoSEQ multiplex PCR; TCRdb lists only in-frame clones, some missing. The sample holds roughly 120,000 clones, around two thirds seen once. The material sequenced was PBMCs. All receptors come from a woman in her thirties or forties in good health and CMV-seropositive. Each CDR3 is given with its conserved first and last residue. Each record gives: D gene, V gene, J gene, clone size, CDR3 DNA, CDR3 protein. D genes are given only for firm matches. The size field is filled for only some rows; it gives once, few, many or a size class.

d_call: TRBD2; v_call: TRBV11-2; j_call: TRBJ2-3; clone_size: once; cdr3_nt: TGTGCCAGCACTCTAGCAGGAGCGGGGGGACCCACAGATACGCAGTATTTT; cdr3_aa: CASTLAGAGGPTDTQYF
d_call: NA; v_call: TRBV2; j_call: TRBJ2-2; clone_size: few; cdr3_nt: TGTGCCAGCATCGGACAGCCGAACACCGGGGAGCTGTTTTTT; cdr3_aa: CASIGQPNTGELFF
d_call: NA; v_call: TRBV25-1; j_call: TRBJ2-7; clone_size: NA; cdr3_nt: TGTGCCAGCAGTGAACAAGGGGGAATAACCTACGAGCAGTACTTC; cdr3_aa: CASSEQGGITYEQYF
d_call: TRBD1; v_call: TRBV18; j_call: TRBJ2-1; clone_size: NA; cdr3_nt: TGTGCCAGCTCACGAGACCAGGGGGCTCGGTTCTTC; cdr3_aa: CASSRDQGARFF
d_call: NA; v_call: TRBV7-9; j_call: TRBJ2-1; clone_size: NA; cdr3_nt: TGTGCCAGCAGCATCAGATGGGGCTTTTTTGAGCAGTTCTTC; cdr3_aa: CASSIRWGFFEQFF
d_call: NA; v_call: TRBV28; j_call: TRBJ1-2; clone_size: few; cdr3_nt: TGTGCCAGCAGTTTAATGGGGAGTCGGTATGGCTACACCTTC; cdr3_aa: CASSLMGSRYGYTF
d_call: NA; v_call: TRBV19; j_call: TRBJ2-1; clone_size: NA; cdr3_nt: TGTGCCAGTAGTATGGGACTGCTCTACAATGAGCAGTTCTTC; cdr3_aa: CASSMGLLYNEQFF
d_call: NA; v_call: TRBV5-1; j_call: TRBJ1-2; clone_size: NA; cdr3_nt: TGCGCCAGCAGCTTGGGGGACACAAACTATGGCTACACCTTC; cdr3_aa: CASSLGDTNYGYTF
d_call: TRBD1; v_call: TRBV27; j_call: TRBJ1-2; clone_size: NA; cdr3_nt: TGTGCCAGCAGTTTGGACAGGTTCTATGGCTACACCTTC; cdr3_aa: CASSLDRFYGYTF
d_call: NA; v_call: TRBV19; j_call: TRBJ1-2; clone_size: few; cdr3_nt: TGTGCCAGTAGTATACCGGGAAGCTTCGGCTACACCTTC; cdr3_aa: CASSIPGSFGYTF
d_call: NA; v_call: TRBV30; j_call: TRBJ2-5; clone_size: NA; cdr3_nt: TGTGCCTGGGGACTGGGGGGAGGGGGAGAGACCCAGTACTTC; cdr3_aa: CAWGLGGGGETQYF
d_call: NA; v_call: TRBV9; j_call: TRBJ2-2; clone_size: NA; cdr3_nt: TGTGCCAGCAGCGCCGACTTTAGCAGGGGCTTGGCCGGGGAGCTGTTTTTT; cdr3_aa: CASSADFSRGLAGELFF
d_call: NA; v_call: TRBV27; j_call: TRBJ1-6; clone_size: NA; cdr3_nt: TGTGCCAGCAGTTTGTCGGGTACCTATAATTCACCCCTCCACTTT; cdr3_aa: CASSLSGTYNSPLHF
d_call: NA; v_call: TRBV5-4; j_call: TRBJ2-7; clone_size: NA; cdr3_nt: TGTGCCAGCAGCTTGGAATATATTTCCGGGGAGGACGAGCAGTACTTC; cdr3_aa: CASSLEYISGEDEQYF
d_call: TRBD2; v_call: TRBV7-3; j_call: TRBJ2-3; clone_size: NA; cdr3_nt: TGTGCCAGCAGCTTAATCGGCAGCGCGGGAGGCACAGATACGCAGTATTTT; cdr3_aa: CASSLIGSAGGTDTQYF
d_call: TRBD2; v_call: TRBV28; j_call: TRBJ2-1; clone_size: NA; cdr3_nt: TGTGCCAGCAGGTTAGCGGGATTCTCCTACAATGAGCAGTTCTTC; cdr3_aa: CASRLAGFSYNEQFF
d_call: NA; v_call: TRBV4-2; j_call: TRBJ2-2; clone_size: few; cdr3_nt: TGTGCCAGCAGCCAAGCTAGGGGTGGCGGTACCGGGGAGCTGTTTTTT; cdr3_aa: CASSQARGGGTGELFF
d_call: NA; v_call: TRBV4-3; j_call: TRBJ2-7; clone_size: NA; cdr3_nt: TGCGCCAGCAGCCAAGAATTGTTGGGGGCCCTCTACGAGCAGTACTTC; cdr3_aa: CASSQELLGALYEQYF
d_call: NA; v_call: TRBV4-2; j_call: TRBJ1-4; clone_size: NA; cdr3_nt: TGTGCCAGCGGGACTGCTGAAAATGAAAAACTGTTTTTT; cdr3_aa: CASGTAENEKLFF
d_call: NA; v_call: TRBV9; j_call: TRBJ2-5; clone_size: few; cdr3_nt: TGTGCCAGCAGCGTAGGAACTCTCTATCGGGAGACCCAGTACTTC; cdr3_aa: CASSVGTLYRETQYF
d_call: TRBD1; v_call: TRBV7-2; j_call: TRBJ1-2; clone_size: NA; cdr3_nt: TGTGCCAGCAAACCGGGACAGGGAGCTAACTATGGCTACACCTTC; cdr3_aa: CASKPGQGANYGYTF
d_call: NA; v_call: TRBV7-2; j_call: TRBJ2-2; clone_size: NA; cdr3_nt: TGTGCCAGCAGCTTCGGCCCTCGAGGGCCCGGGGAGCTGTTTTTT; cdr3_aa: CASSFGPRGPGELFF
d_call: NA; v_call: TRBV7-8; j_call: TRBJ2-2; clone_size: NA; cdr3_nt: TGTGCCAGCAGCTTAGTTGCAGGGAACACCGGGGAGCTGTTTTTT; cdr3_aa: CASSLVAGNTGELFF
d_call: NA; v_call: TRBV28; j_call: TRBJ2-7; clone_size: NA; cdr3_nt: TGTGCCAGCACTCAGGGGCGCTACGAGCAGTACTTC; cdr3_aa: CASTQGRYEQYF
d_call: NA; v_call: TRBV6-5; j_call: TRBJ1-2; clone_size: NA; cdr3_nt: TGTGCCAGCAGTTACTCGCGTGGGCACTATGGCTACACCTTC; cdr3_aa: CASSYSRGHYGYTF
d_call: TRBD2; v_call: TRBV4-2; j_call: TRBJ2-5; clone_size: few; cdr3_nt: TGTGCCAGCAGCCAAGCTAGCGGGACGTACCAAGAGACCCAGTACTTC; cdr3_aa: CASSQASGTYQETQYF
d_call: TRBD1; v_call: TRBV6-5; j_call: TRBJ1-1; clone_size: few; cdr3_nt: TGTGCCAGCAGGGGGCCAGGGGGAAACACTGAAGCTTTCTTT; cdr3_aa: CASRGPGGNTEAFF
d_call: TRBD1; v_call: TRBV28; j_call: TRBJ2-7; clone_size: NA; cdr3_nt: TGTGCCAGCAGAGGGGACAGACTTTACGAGCAGTACTTC; cdr3_aa: CASRGDRLYEQYF
d_call: NA; v_call: TRBV18; j_call: TRBJ2-7; clone_size: NA; cdr3_nt: TGTGCCAGCTCACCACGGACAGACTCCTACGAGCAGTACTTC; cdr3_aa: CASSPRTDSYEQYF
d_call: TRBD2; v_call: TRBV28; j_call: TRBJ2-1; clone_size: NA; cdr3_nt: TGTGCCAGCAGTTCAACTAGCGGGAGGGCCAATGAGCAGTTCTTC; cdr3_aa: CASSSTSGRANEQFF
d_call: TRBD2; v_call: TRBV5-1; j_call: TRBJ2-2; clone_size: once; cdr3_nt: TGCGCCAGCAGTCCTCAGACGAGCGGGGGGGATACCGGGGAGCTGTTTTTT; cdr3_aa: CASSPQTSGGDTGELFF
d_call: NA; v_call: TRBV19; j_call: TRBJ1-5; clone_size: NA; cdr3_nt: TGTGCCAGTAGCACCACAGGGATCGGGAATCAGCCCCAGCATTTT; cdr3_aa: CASSTTGIGNQPQHF
d_call: TRBD1; v_call: TRBV18; j_call: TRBJ1-3; clone_size: once; cdr3_nt: TGTGCCAGCTCGCGGACAGGCCCTGGAAACACCATATATTTT; cdr3_aa: CASSRTGPGNTIYF
d_call: NA; v_call: TRBV6-5; j_call: TRBJ2-7; clone_size: NA; cdr3_nt: TGTGCCAGCAGGCAAACGACTAGCTACGAGCAGTACTTC; cdr3_aa: CASRQTTSYEQYF
d_call: TRBD1; v_call: TRBV13; j_call: TRBJ1-1; clone_size: once; cdr3_nt: TGTGCCAGCAGCTTTACTCTCCTTAAGGGACAGGGGGGCCTGAACACTGAAGCTTTCTTT; cdr3_aa: CASSFTLLKGQGGLNTEAFF
d_call: TRBD2; v_call: TRBV7-3; j_call: TRBJ2-2; clone_size: NA; cdr3_nt: TGTGCCAGCAGCTCCCTGGGACTAGGTGACGGGGAGCTGTTTTTT; cdr3_aa: CASSSLGLGDGELFF
d_call: TRBD1; v_call: TRBV5-8; j_call: TRBJ1-1; clone_size: NA; cdr3_nt: TGTGCCAGCACCACGGACAGGGACACTGAAGCTTTCTTT; cdr3_aa: CASTTDRDTEAFF
d_call: NA; v_call: TRBV6-1; j_call: TRBJ2-7; clone_size: few; cdr3_nt: NA; cdr3_aa: CASILGPRYEQYF
d_call: NA; v_call: TRBV7-3; j_call: TRBJ1-1; clone_size: NA; cdr3_nt: TGTGCCAGCAGCTTAGGAGGAGGAGAAGCTTTCTTT; cdr3_aa: CASSLGGGEAFF
d_call: TRBD2; v_call: TRBV7-3; j_call: TRBJ2-6; clone_size: NA; cdr3_nt: TGTGCCAGCAGCCTACAGACTAGCGGGGGCCCTGAGGCCAACGTCCTGACTTTC; cdr3_aa: CASSLQTSGGPEANVLTF
d_call: TRBD1; v_call: TRBV19; j_call: TRBJ1-2; clone_size: NA; cdr3_nt: TGTGCCAGTAGCGATTTCAGGGGGAGGACATATGGCTACACCTTC; cdr3_aa: CASSDFRGRTYGYTF
d_call: TRBD2; v_call: TRBV28; j_call: TRBJ2-7; clone_size: NA; cdr3_nt: TGTGCCAGCAGTTTAAGGAGCGGGGGAAGAGACGAGCAGTACTTC; cdr3_aa: CASSLRSGGRDEQYF
d_call: TRBD2; v_call: TRBV7-8; j_call: TRBJ2-2; clone_size: NA; cdr3_nt: TGTGCCAGCAGCTTAGGTCTAGCGGGAAGCACCGGGGAGCTGTTTTTT; cdr3_aa: CASSLGLAGSTGELFF
d_call: NA; v_call: TRBV15; j_call: TRBJ2-5; clone_size: NA; cdr3_nt: TGTGCCACCAGCAGAGATAACGGTGTGGAGACCCAGTACTTC; cdr3_aa: CATSRDNGVETQYF
d_call: TRBD1; v_call: TRBV6-6; j_call: TRBJ2-5; clone_size: once; cdr3_nt: TGTGCCAGCAGTTGGGGACAGGGGGTTCGACAGCAGTACTTC; cdr3_aa: CASSWGQGVRQQYF